Following are 10 T cell receptor beta chains from one sample sequenced in a study of blood T cell repertoires in COVID-19. Sequencing used immunoSEQ multiplex PCR; TCRdb keeps in-frame clones, though not all of them. The sample gives under 130,000 clones, roughly 87% of which show up once; approximately 6.2% is in the top ten. The sequencing input was peripheral blood. The receptors come from a human donor in a cohort sampled during active COVID-19.

J is TRBJ2-3 and V is TRBV2; TRBD2 aligns across 14 bases. Germline CDR1 reads SNHLY; CDR2 reads FYNNEI. This CDR3 comprises 18 residues. After removal of 7 bases from V and 4 bases from J, the junction contained 13 bases not matched to a gene. CDR3 amino acids: CASNQGAPGLAGADTQYF. CDR3 nucleotides: TGTGCCAGCAACCAGGGGGCACCGGGACTAGCGGGAGCAGATACGCAGTATTTT.

To note about this clone: A junction end diverges from the germline sequence, so it may reflect a read error. This chain links TRBV2 with TRBJ2-1, with 7 bases that match TRBD2. The germline V gene encodes CDR1 SNHLY and CDR2 FYNNEI. This CDR3 contains 15 residues. The CDR3 reads CASSAGVSSYNEQFF. In DNA, the CDR3 is TGTGCCAGTAGTGCGGGGGTCAGCTCCTACAATGAGCAGTTCTTC.

The gene calls are TRBV6-5 and TRBJ1-1; D may be TRBD1 (6 bases). From germline, CDR1 is MNHEY and CDR2 SVGAGI. The CDR3 extends over 14 amino acids. CDR3 amino acids: CAAGGPRGYTEAFF. As DNA, the CDR3 is TGTGCTGCGGGGGGGCCGCGGGGGTACACTGAAGCTTTCTTT.

V and J are TRBV12-5 and TRBJ2-5; 12 bases fit TRBD2. CDR3 size: 16 residues. Germline CDR1 LGHNT, CDR2 FRNRAP. The V segment lost 7 bases and the J segment 5 bases; nucleotides outside the gene matches: 11. This CDR3 is CASASPLAGGRETQYF. For the CDR3, the DNA is TGTGCTAGTGCCTCGCCACTAGCGGGGGGTCGGGAGACCCAGTACTTC.

The J gene is TRBJ2-2, the V gene TRBV6-5; TRBD2 is a possible D gene (5 bases). V gave up 0 bases and J gave up 1 base, with 6 bases separating them. The CDR3 is 15 amino acids. Germline lookup yields CDR1 MNHEY and CDR2 SVGAGI. DNA of the CDR3: TGTGCCAGCAGTTACTCCGGGGAGAACACCGGGGAGCTGTTTTTT. Amino acid sequence: CASSYSGENTGELFF.

This sequence joins TRBV6-4 and TRBJ2-5; D is possibly TRBD2 (5 bases). Trimming took off 4 bases at V and 0 bases at J, with 15 bases between the two ends. The CDR3 has 16 amino acids. Germline CDR1 MRHNA, CDR2 SNTAGT. The CDR3 spells CASSVSQDWYQETQYF. CDR3 bases: TGTGCCAGCAGTGTATCGCAGGACTGGTACCAAGAGACCCAGTACTTC.

The chain employs TRBV7-9 and TRBJ2-7; TRBD2 aligns across 15 bases. With 2 bases clipped from V and 3 bases from J, the junction kept 8 bases outside the gene matches. The CDR3 totals 18 residues. Per germline, CDR1 SEHNR and CDR2 FQNEAQ (reference sequence). CDR3 region: CASSLRTSGRAKLYEQYF. In DNA form, the CDR3 reads TGTGCCAGCAGCTTACGGACTAGCGGGAGGGCGAAACTCTACGAGCAGTACTTC.

The V gene is TRBV5-5, the J gene TRBJ2-1; D gene uncertain. This CDR3 is built from 15 residues. The V gene's germline CDR1 is SGHKS and CDR2 YYEKEE (reference sequence). Deletions cut 3 bases from V and 0 bases from J, with 10 bases between. The CDR3 nucleotides read TGTGCCAGCAGCTCATACTCCGACTCCTACAATGAGCAGTTCTTC. It translates to CASSSYSDSYNEQFF.

This sequence joins TRBV9 and TRBJ2-5, with D maybe TRBD2 (6 bases). This CDR3 has 15 amino acids. Germline values: CDR1 SGDLS, CDR2 YYNGEE. With 1 base removed from V and 5 bases from J, the gap between germline ends came to 15 bases. This CDR3 is CASSVQGFSGETQYF. The CDR3 DNA reads TGTGCCAGCAGCGTACAGGGTTTCAGCGGGGAGACCCAGTACTTC.

The CDR3 nucleotides are TGTGCCAGCAGGCCTCCGGGTCAGACGTACCGAAACACTGAAGCTTTCTTT. This sequence encodes CASRPPGQTYRNTEAFF. V and J are TRBV7-9 and TRBJ1-1; D not resolved. Trimming removed 6 bases at V and 2 bases at J, with 22 bases between. The germline V gene encodes CDR1 SEHNR and CDR2 FQNEAQ (reference sequence). The CDR3 is 17 residues long.